The T cell receptor (beta chain) described here comes from a study of Ad26.COV2.S vaccination and SARS-CoV-2 variants. CDR1 and CDR2 (germline): SGHDN, FVKESK. The CDR3 consists of 16 residues. Trimming cost V 1 base and J 7 bases, with 14 bases left between them. Clones were read by immunoSEQ multiplex PCR, and TCRdb kept only the in-frame ones, dropping some. The repertoire holds 300,000 to 450,000 clones, with about 92% as singletons. The clonotype originates from a human donor who had recovered from COVID-19. The chain is built from TRBV14 and TRBJ1-6; no clear D gene. This specimen was peripheral blood, taken after recovery from COVID-19. This CDR3 reads CASSQVNTKTNSPLHF. The CDR3 nucleotides are TGTGCCAGCAGCCAAGTGAATACGAAAACAAATTCACCCCTCCACTTT.